This TCR beta chain was observed in a study of T cells in tuberculosis. The wider study: Sequenced TCRs come from CD1B-GMM tetramer-binding T cells. IGRA-negative adolescents, IGRA-positive adolescents with latent tuberculosis and adults with active tuberculosis formed this South African cohort.

The germline gives CDR1 SNHLY, CDR2 FYNNEI. Trimming at V came to 3 bases and at J to 13 bases, leaving 10 bases not matched to a gene. The CDR3 has 13 amino acids. As to this clone: Antigen specificity is unknown.

Findings and limits, study-wide: Active tuberculosis patients had shorter CDR3-alpha; the beta difference was nonsignificant. Active tuberculosis alpha repertoires lay closer to GMM-specific TCRs than controls'.

Clones were sequenced by immunoSEQ multiplex PCR, and TCRdb holds only the in-frame ones, with some missing. This table has 20,000 to 25,000 clones, over 75% appearing once. Time point of the sample: new active TB diagnosis, blood taken before or within 7 days of starting treatment. This TCR was recovered from an adult with tuberculosis. The V gene is TRBV2, the J gene TRBJ2-5, with 8 nucleotides matching TRBD1. This specimen was PBMCs, taken at tuberculosis diagnosis. CDR3 loop: CASSDGQGALSYF. Here the CDR3 DNA reads TGTGCCAGCAGTGATGGGCAGGGGGCGCTCTCGTACTTC.